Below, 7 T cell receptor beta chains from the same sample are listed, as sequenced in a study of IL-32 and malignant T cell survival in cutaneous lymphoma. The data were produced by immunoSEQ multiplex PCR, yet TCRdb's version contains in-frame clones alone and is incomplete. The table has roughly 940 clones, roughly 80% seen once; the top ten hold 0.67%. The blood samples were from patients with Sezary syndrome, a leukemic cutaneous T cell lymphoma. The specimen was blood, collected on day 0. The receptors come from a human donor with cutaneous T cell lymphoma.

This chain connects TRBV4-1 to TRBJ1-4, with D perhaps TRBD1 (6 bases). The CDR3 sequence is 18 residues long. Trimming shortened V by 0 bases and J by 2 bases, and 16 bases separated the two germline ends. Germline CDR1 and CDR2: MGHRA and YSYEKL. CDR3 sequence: CASSQDWGRGGTNEKLFF. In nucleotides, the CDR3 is TGCGCCAGCAGCCAAGATTGGGGCAGGGGAGGCACTAATGAAAAACTGTTTTTT.

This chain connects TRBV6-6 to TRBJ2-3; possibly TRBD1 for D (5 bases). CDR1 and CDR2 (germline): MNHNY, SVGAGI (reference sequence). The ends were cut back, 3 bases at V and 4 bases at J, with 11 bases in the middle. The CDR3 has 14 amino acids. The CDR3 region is CASSYYQGADTQYF. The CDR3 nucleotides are TGTGCCAGCAGTTATTATCAAGGGGCAGATACGCAGTATTTT.

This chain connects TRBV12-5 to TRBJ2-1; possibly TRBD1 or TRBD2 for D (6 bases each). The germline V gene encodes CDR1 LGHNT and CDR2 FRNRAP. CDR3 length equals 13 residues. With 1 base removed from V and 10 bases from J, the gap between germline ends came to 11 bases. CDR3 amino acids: CASGLGGAREQFF. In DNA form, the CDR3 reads TGTGCTAGTGGTTTGGGGGGGGCCCGGGAGCAGTTCTTC.

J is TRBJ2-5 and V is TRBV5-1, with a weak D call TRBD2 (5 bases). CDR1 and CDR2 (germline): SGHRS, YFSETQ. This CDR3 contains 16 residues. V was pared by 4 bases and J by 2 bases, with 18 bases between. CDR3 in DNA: TGCGCCAGCAGCCTTGGACTCGGCCGATCACAAGAGACCCAGTACTTC. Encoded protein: CASSLGLGRSQETQYF.

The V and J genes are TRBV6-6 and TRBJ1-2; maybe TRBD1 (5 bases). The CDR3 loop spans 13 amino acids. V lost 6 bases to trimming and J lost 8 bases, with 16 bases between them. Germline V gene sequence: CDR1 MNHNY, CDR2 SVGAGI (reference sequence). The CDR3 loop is CASRPGTASGYTF. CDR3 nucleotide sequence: TGTGCCAGCAGACCCGGGACGGCTAGCGGCTACACCTTC.

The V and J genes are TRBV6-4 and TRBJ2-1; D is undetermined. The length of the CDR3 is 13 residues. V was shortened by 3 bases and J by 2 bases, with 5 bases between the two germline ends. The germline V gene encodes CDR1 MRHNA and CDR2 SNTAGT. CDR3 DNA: TGTGCCAGCAGTGAGGAACCCTACAATGAGCAGTTCTTC. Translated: CASSEEPYNEQFF.

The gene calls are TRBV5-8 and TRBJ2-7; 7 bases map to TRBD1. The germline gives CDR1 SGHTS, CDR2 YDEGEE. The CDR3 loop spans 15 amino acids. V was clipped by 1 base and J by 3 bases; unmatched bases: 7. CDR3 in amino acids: CASSLFDRDVYEQYF. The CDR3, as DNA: TGTGCCAGCAGCTTGTTCGACAGGGACGTCTACGAGCAGTACTTC. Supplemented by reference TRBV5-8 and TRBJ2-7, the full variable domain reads EAGVTQSPTHLIKTRGQQATLRCSPISGHTSVYWYQQALGLGLQFLLWYDEGEERNRGNFPPRFSGRQFPNYSSELNVNALELEDSALYLCASSLFDRDVYEQYFGPGTRLTVT.